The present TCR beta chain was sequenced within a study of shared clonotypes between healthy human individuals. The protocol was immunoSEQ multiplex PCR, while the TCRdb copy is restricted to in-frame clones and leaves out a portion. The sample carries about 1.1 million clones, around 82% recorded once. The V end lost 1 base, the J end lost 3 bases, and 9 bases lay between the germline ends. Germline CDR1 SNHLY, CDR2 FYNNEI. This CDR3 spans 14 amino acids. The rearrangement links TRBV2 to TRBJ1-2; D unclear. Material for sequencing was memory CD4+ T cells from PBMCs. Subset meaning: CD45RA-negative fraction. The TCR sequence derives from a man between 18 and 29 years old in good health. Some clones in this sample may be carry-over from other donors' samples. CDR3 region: CASSEDSRYYGYTF. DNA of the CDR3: TGTGCCAGCAGTGAAGATAGCCGATACTATGGCTACACCTTC.